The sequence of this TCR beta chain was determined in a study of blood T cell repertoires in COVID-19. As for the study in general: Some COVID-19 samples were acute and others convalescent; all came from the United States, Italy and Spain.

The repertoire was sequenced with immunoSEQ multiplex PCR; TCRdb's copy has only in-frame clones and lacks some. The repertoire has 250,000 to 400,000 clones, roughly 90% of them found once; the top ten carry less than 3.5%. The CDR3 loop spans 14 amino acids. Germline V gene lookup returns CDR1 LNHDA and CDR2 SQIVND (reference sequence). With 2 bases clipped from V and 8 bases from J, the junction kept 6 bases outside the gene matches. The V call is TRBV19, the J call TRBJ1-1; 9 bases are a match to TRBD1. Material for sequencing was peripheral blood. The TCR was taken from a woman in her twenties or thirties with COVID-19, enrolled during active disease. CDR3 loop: CASSILGTGLEAFF. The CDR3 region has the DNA TGTGCCAGTAGTATACTGGGGACAGGGTTGGAAGCTTTCTTT.